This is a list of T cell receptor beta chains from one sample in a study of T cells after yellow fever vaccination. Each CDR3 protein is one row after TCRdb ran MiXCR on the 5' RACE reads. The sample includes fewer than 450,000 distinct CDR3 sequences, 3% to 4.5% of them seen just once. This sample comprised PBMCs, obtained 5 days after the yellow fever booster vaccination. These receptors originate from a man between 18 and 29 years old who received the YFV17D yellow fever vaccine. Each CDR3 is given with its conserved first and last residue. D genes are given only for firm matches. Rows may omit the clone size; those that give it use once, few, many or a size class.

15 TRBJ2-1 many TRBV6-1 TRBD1 CASSAMGQVVDEQFF TGTGCCAGCAGCGCCATGGGACAGGTCGTGGATGAGCAGTTCTTC
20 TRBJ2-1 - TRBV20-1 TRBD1 CSASAGHHPQGAVSYNEQFF TGCAGTGCTAGCGCGGGGCACCATCCTCAGGGGGCCGTCTCCTACAATGAGCAGTTCTTC
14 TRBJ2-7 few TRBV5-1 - CASSLVLGRQEQYF TGCGCCAGCAGCTTGGTGTTAGGAAGACAGGAGCAGTACTTC
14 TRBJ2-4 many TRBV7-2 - CASTATLAKNIQYF TGTGCCAGCACCGCGACACTAGCCAAAAACATTCAGTACTTC
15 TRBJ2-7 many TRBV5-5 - CASSLAPGTSYEQYF TGTGCCAGCAGCTTGGCCCCGGGGACCTCTTACGAGCAGTACTTC
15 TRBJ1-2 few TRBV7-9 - CASSASRGDFYGYTF TGTGCCAGCAGCGCTAGTCGGGGGGATTTCTATGGCTACACCTTC
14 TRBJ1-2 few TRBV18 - CASSPRSGGHGYTF TGTGCCAGCTCACCACGTAGCGGGGGACATGGCTACACCTTC
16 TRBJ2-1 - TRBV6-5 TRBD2 CASSRGLAVSYNEQFF TGTGCCAGCAGTAGGGGACTAGCGGTCTCCTACAATGAGCAGTTCTTC
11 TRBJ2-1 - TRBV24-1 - CATRYLNEQFF TGTGCCACCAGGTATCTCAATGAGCAGTTCTTC
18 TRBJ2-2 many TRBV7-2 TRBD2 CASRPGTSGAWGTGELFF TGTGCCAGCCGTCCCGGGACTAGCGGGGCCTGGGGGACCGGGGAGCTGTTTTTT
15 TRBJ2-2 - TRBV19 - CASSIGAENTGELFF TGTGCCAGTAGTATTGGGGCAGAGAACACCGGGGAGCTGTTTTTT